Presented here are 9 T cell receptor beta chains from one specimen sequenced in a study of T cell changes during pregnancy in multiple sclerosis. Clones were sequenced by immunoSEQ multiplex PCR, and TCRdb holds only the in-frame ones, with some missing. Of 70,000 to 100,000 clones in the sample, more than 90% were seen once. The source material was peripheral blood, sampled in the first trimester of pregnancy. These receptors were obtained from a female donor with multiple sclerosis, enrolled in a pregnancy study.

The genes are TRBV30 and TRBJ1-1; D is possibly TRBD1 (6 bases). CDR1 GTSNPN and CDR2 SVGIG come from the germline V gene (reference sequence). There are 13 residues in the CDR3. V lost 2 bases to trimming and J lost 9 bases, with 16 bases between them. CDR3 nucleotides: TGTGCCTGGAGTTCCATGACAGGAACCAAAGCTTTCTTT. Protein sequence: CAWSSMTGTKAFF.

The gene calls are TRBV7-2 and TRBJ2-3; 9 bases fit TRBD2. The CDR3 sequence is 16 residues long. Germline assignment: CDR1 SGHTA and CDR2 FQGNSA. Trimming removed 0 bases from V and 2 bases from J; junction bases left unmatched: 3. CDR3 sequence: CASSLAGGRATDTQYF. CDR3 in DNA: TGTGCCAGCAGCTTAGCGGGCGGGAGGGCCACAGATACGCAGTATTTT.

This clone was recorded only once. The CDR3 region is CASSRAGQDEAFF. CDR3 DNA sequence: TGTGCCAGTAGTAGGGCTGGACAAGACGAAGCTTTCTTT. The rearrangement joins TRBV19 to TRBJ1-1; maybe TRBD1 (5 bases). Germline CDR1 is LNHDA and CDR2 is SQIVND (reference sequence). The V end lost 4 bases, the J end lost 8 bases, and 14 bases lay between the germline ends. This CDR3 region has 13 residues.

CDR3 coding DNA: TGTGCCAGCAGACGCCTCACGGGTGGCTACACCTTC. It yields the protein CASRRLTGGYTF. The chain carries TRBV6-6 and TRBJ1-2; D not resolved. Germline assignment: CDR1 MNHNY and CDR2 SVGAGI (reference sequence). The CDR3 extends over 12 amino acids. The V and J ends lost 6 bases and 7 bases respectively, with 12 bases between them.

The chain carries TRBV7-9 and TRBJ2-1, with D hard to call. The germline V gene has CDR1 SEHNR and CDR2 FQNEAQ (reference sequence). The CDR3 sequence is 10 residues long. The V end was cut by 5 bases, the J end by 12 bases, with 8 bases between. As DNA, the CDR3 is TGTGCCAGCAGCCCCCCGGGGCAGTTCTTC. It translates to CASSPPGQFF. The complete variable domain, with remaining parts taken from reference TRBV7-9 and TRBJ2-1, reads DTGVSQNPRHKITKRGQNVTFRCDPISEHNRLYWYRQTLGQGPEFLTYFQNEAQLEKSRLLSDRFSAERPKGSFSTLEIQRTEQGDSAMYLCASSPPGQFFGPGTRLTVL.

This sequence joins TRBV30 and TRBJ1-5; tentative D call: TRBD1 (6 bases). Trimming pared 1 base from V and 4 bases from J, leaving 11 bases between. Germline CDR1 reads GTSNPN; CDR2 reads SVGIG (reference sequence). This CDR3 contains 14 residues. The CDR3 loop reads CAWSAGTLNQPQHF. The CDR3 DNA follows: TGTGCCTGGAGTGCAGGGACACTTAATCAGCCCCAGCATTTT.

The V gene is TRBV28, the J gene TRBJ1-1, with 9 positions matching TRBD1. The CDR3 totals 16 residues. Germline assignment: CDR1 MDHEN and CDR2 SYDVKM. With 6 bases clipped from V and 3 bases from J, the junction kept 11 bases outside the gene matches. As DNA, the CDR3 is TGTGCCAGCAGGGATTACAGGGGGCTAGGGGACACTGAAGCTTTCTTT. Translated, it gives CASRDYRGLGDTEAFF.

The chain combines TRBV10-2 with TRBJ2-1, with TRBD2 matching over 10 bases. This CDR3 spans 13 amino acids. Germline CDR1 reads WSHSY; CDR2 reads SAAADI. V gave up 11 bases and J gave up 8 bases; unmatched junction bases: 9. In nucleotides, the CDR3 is TGCGCCGTTTCAGCGGGAGGGCAGTATGAGCAGTTCTTC. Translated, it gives CAVSAGGQYEQFF.

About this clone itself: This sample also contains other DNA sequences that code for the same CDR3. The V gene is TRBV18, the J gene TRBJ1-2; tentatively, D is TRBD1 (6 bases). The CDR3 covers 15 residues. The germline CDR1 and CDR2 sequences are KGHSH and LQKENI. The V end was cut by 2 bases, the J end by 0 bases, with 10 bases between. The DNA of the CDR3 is TGTGCCAGCTCACCATGGGGGCTTACTAACTATGGCTACACCTTC. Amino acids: CASSPWGLTNYGYTF.